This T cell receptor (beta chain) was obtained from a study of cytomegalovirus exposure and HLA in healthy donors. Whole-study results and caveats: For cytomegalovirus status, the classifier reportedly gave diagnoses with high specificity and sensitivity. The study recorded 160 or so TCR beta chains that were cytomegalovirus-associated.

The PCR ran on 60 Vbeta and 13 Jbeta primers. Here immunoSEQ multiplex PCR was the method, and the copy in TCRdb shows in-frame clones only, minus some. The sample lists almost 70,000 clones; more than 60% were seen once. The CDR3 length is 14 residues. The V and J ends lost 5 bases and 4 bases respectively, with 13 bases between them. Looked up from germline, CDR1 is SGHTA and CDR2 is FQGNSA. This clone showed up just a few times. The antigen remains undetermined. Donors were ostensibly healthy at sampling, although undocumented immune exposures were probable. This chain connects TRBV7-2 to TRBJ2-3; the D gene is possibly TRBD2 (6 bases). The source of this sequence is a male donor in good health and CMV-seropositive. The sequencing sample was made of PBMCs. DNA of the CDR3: TGTGCCAGCAGCCCCTTCGGGGGTCCAGATACGCAGTATTTT. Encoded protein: CASSPFGGPDTQYF.